This TCR beta chain was found in a study of response to subunit inactivated influenza vaccine (dated by TCRdb to 2016 to 2019). With regard to the full study: Deep quantitative T cell receptor repertoire profiling was used in the study to track responses to a trivalent subunit inactivated influenza vaccine.

A distance of 8 bases separates the germline ends of V and J, which lose 1 base and 2 bases respectively. From its cysteine to its phenylalanine, the CDR3 spans 14 amino acids. Left in the record is the CDR3 DNA by itself, 42 bases read in frame from the first base. The germline V gene (reference sequence) sets CDR1 to SEHNR and CDR2 to FQNEAQ. To prepare the library, RT-PCR was applied. TCRdb names Illumina HiSeq 2500 as the instrument used. TCRdb handled the public reads itself, with Q25 trimming in fastp and clone calling in MiXCR, and kept productive beta chains. Rows with one shared CDR3 protein collapse into an entry with the most common genes and DNA. The sample includes roughly 500,000 distinct CDR3 sequences, with 15% to 20% observed a single time. 2.5% to 3.5% of the sample goes to the ten largest clones. Overall study results and their limits: According to the authors, only a limited number of new T cells may be recruited by each seasonal influenza vaccination.

There are many counts of this clonotype. Its antigen remains undetermined. No clone much larger than this one lies a single base away; base qualities are absent. The receptor's source is a man aged 45 to 70 who received an inactivated influenza vaccine. Donor details come from another sample of the same person, matched by shared clones. The sequencing used CD4+ T cells sorted from PBMCs, collected less than 30 months after vaccination. The chain is made from TRBV7-9 and TRBJ2-5; the D gene identity is not certain. The DNA sequence reads TGTGCCAGCAGCTTAGACTGGGGACAAGAGACCCAGTACTTC. It encodes CASSLDWGQETQYF.